Each of the 9 T cell receptor beta chains below was sequenced from the same sample in a study of T cells in Graves' hyperthyroidism and ophthalmopathy. Researchers took RNA transcripts and amplified the TCR beta CDR3 regions from them. The HTBI primer set drove a first-round RT-PCR of the TCR CDR3. One entry per CDR3 protein, called by TCRdb with MiXCR from the multiplex PCR reads. The sample records more than 500,000 distinct CDR3 sequences, approximately 49% being singletons. The specimen was peripheral blood or thyroid tissue (not recorded which). The receptors derive from an adult woman with Graves' disease, either hyperthyroidism or ophthalmopathy (not recorded which).

This clonotype has ten or more counts. The V and J genes are TRBV14 and TRBJ1-4; the D is unclear. CDR1 is SGHDN and CDR2 is FVKESK in the germline V gene. The CDR3 is 15 amino acids. V was clipped by 1 base and J by 2 bases, with 8 bases between them. The DNA of the CDR3 is TGTGCCAGCAGCCAAGTGGCACAGACTAATGAAAAACTGTTTTTT. Protein sequence: CASSQVAQTNEKLFF. The whole variable domain, filled in from reference TRBV14 and TRBJ1-4, reads EAGVTQFPSHSVIEKGQTVTLRCDPISGHDNLYWYRRVMGKEIKFLLHFVKESKQDESGMPNNRFLAERTGGTYSTLKVQPAELEDSGVYFCASSQVAQTNEKLFFGSGTQLSVL.

V is TRBV15 and J is TRBJ2-3; possible D gene TRBD1, 6 bases. The V end lost 1 base, the J end lost 2 bases, and 7 bases lay between the germline ends. The CDR3 totals 14 residues. Per the germline V gene, CDR1 is LNHNV and CDR2 is YYDKDF (reference sequence). The CDR3 DNA sequence: TGTGCCACCAGCAGAGGACAGGCCACAGATACGCAGTATTTT. Amino acid sequence: CATSRGQATDTQYF.

This clonotype was counted at least ten times. This chain connects TRBV7-9 to TRBJ1-1, with a possible D match to TRBD1 (5 bases). Trimming left V 5 bases short and J 5 bases short, with 12 bases between. CDR1 and CDR2 from the germline V gene are SEHNR and FQNEAQ (reference sequence). This CDR3 is built from 13 residues. Here the CDR3 DNA reads TGTGCCAGCAGCCGTTCCGGGGGAACTGAAGCTTTCTTT. It specifies CASSRSGGTEAFF.

The genes are TRBV5-1 and TRBJ2-7, with 8 bases identical to TRBD2. Losses at the gene ends were 3 bases for V and 5 bases for J; bases not matched to a gene: 13. CDR3 length: 16 amino acids. Germline loops: CDR1 SGHRS, CDR2 YFSETQ. The CDR3 nucleotides read TGCGCCAGCAGCTGGCAGGGCGGGAGGCTTGGCGACGAGCAGTACTTC. The encoded protein is CASSWQGGRLGDEQYF.

This clonotype was picked up many times. J is TRBJ1-5 and V is TRBV12-3 or TRBV12-4; tentative D call: TRBD1 (6 bases). The germline V and J ends were trimmed by 4 bases and 6 bases, with 10 bases remaining between them. The CDR3 sequence is 13 residues long. This chain's CDR3 is CASSSDRPQPQHF. The CDR3 nucleotides are TGTGCCAGCAGTTCTGACAGGCCTCAGCCCCAGCATTTT.

The chain carries TRBV20-1 and TRBJ1-2; no firm D call. Germline CDR1 is DFQATT and CDR2 is SNEGSKA (reference sequence). The length of the CDR3 is 12 residues. With 6 bases removed from V and 2 bases from J, the gap between germline ends came to 10 bases. CDR3 DNA sequence: TGCAGTGCCGAAACCAAGAACTATGGCTACACCTTC. It yields the protein CSAETKNYGYTF.

The chain links TRBV7-2 to TRBJ2-7; the match to TRBD2 covers 8 bases. Germline loops: CDR1 SGHTA, CDR2 FQGNSA. The CDR3 totals 16 residues. Germline trimming cut 5 bases from V and 0 bases from J; bases unmatched to any gene: 9. Here the CDR3 DNA reads TGTGCCAGCAGCACTCGCGGGGGGAAGAGCTCCTACGAGCAGTACTTC. Protein product: CASSTRGGKSSYEQYF.

This clonotype was seen ten or more times. The CDR3 bases are TGTGCCAGCAGTTACGAAGGGGAGCTGTTTTTT. Translated: CASSYEGELFF. The rearrangement uses TRBV6-6 and TRBJ2-2; D uncertain. Germline V lookup: CDR1 MNHNY, CDR2 SVGAGI (reference sequence). This CDR3 is 11 amino acids long. V shed 2 bases and J shed 8 bases, with 3 bases lying between them.

With regard to this clonotype: Compared with germline, one end of the junction differs, possibly owing to a read error. This chain joins TRBV10-3 and TRBJ2-7, with TRBD2 identical over 7 bases. The CDR3 extends over 13 amino acids. Germline V gives CDR1 ENHRY, CDR2 SYGVKD. CDR3 loop: CASSHGLELEQYF. DNA for the CDR3: TGTGCCAGCAGTCACGGACTAGAACTCGAGCAGTACTTC.